Included here is one TCR beta chain sequence, with context. Its antigen has not been determined. No base quality information exists; no much larger clone differs at one position. The data are from a study of Graves' ophthalmopathy and Graves' hyperthyroidism (dated by TCRdb to 2016 to 2019). For context, the study as a whole: Peripheral blood was collected before any treatment was given, at the time of initial diagnosis. TCR beta repertoire signatures were used to distinguish Graves' ophthalmopathy from Graves' hyperthyroidism and to predict progression to ophthalmopathy. In total, under 150 blood samples were TCR-sequenced: fewer than 50 ophthalmopathy, over 70 hyperthyroidism and some 17 hyperthyroidism-to-ophthalmopathy patients. To explore V-J signatures that separate ophthalmopathy from hyperthyroidism, a discovery set of about a hundred patients was enrolled, consisting of 40 to 45 with ophthalmopathy and some 56 with stable hyperthyroidism. An independent validation cohort comprised some 18 hyperthyroidism patients and 15 to 17 patients who later progressed from hyperthyroidism to ophthalmopathy. In over 5 hyperthyroidism patients, the T-cell repertoire of thyroid tissue was compared with the T-cell repertoire of blood. Following sampling, methimazole starting at 30 mg daily was administered to hyperthyroidism patients, and high-dose intravenous methylprednisolone was administered to ophthalmopathy patients. The 85 to 100 discovery patients were divided at random into training and test sets in a 7:3 ratio.

The ophthalmopathy patients had moderately to severely active disease, with a Clinical Activity Score of 3 or higher, a NOSPECS grade of 4 or higher, and a disease duration of less than 3 months. Patients with other autoimmune diseases, uncontrolled infections, pregnancy or lactation were excluded. Clinical symptoms, serum thyroxine, TRAb, thyroid ultrasound and orbital computed tomography formed the basis of the diagnosis. PBMCs were isolated from 7.5 to 10 ml of fresh peripheral blood by Ficoll-Paque density gradient centrifugation. Trizol reagent was used to extract the total RNA, and its quality was then checked on an Agilent 2100 Bioanalyzer. TCR beta CDR3 regions were amplified from RNA transcripts for repertoire sequencing. HTBI primers and the Qiagen OneStep RT-PCR kit were used in a first-round RT-PCR, which was followed by a second-round multiplex PCR, size selection and purification. Sequencing of the libraries was carried out on an Illumina HiSeq2000 in paired-end mode with 100 bp reads. On the study's bioinformatics: SOAPnuke was used to process the reads, removing any read that contained adapters or uncalled bases, had a mean Phred below 15, or lacked an exact match to the constant primer or identifier. COPE v1.2.5 was used to merge high-quality paired reads. Clonotypes were defined as unique nucleotide sequences and were aligned to IMGT TRB V, D and J references using MiTCR v1.1. Analysis was restricted to V-J combinations with a frequency above 0.0001, which covered 98% to 99.2% of repertoires. For each V-J combination, a TCR clonal expansion and chaos score was defined as the ratio of F50 clonal expansion to chaos observed in the TCRdist matrix. Welch's t-statistics and random forest were used to narrow the features down to more than 10 V-J combinations, which were then fed into a naive Bayes classifier. The Morisita-Horn index was used to measure how similar the thyroid and blood repertoires were. Through fastp at Q25 and MiXCR, TCRdb rebuilt clones from the public reads, retaining in-frame beta chains. Every CDR3 protein is listed once, alongside the most common genes and DNA of its rows. These V and J calls rely on TCRdb rather than the paper's analysis. Within this sample are approximately 460,000 distinct CDR3 sequences, with approximately 15% of them counted one time only. Clones ranked in the top ten supply about a tenth of the sample.

The CDR3, cysteine through phenylalanine, is 13 amino acids long. The kept DNA is CDR3 alone, 39 bases in frame from the first base. Taken from the germline V gene, the CDR1 and CDR2 loops are MDHEN and SYDVKM. Germline trimming amounts to 6 bases on V and 6 bases on J, with 7 as the count of junction bases outside the gene matches. Results the study describes overall, beyond this receptor: In validation, the model predicted ophthalmopathy progression with more than 55% sensitivity and about 73% specificity; approximately 12 predicted patients were CT-confirmed with GO in a median of approximately 6.5 months. Most expanded thyroid clonotypes with frequency above 0.001 were also detected in blood, suggesting blood repertoires may reflect the thyroid immune response. No statistical method was used to predetermine the sample size, and group allocation was not hidden from the investigators. In cross-validation, the 13-signature model distinguished ophthalmopathy from stable hyperthyroidism with just over 85% sensitivity and almost 83% specificity, and in the test set the corresponding values were approximately 80% and 75%.

The sample consisted of blood. This TCR came from a woman in her twenties or thirties with Graves' ophthalmopathy. Donor details come from another sample of the same person, matched by shared clones. This receptor chain uses TRBV28 and TRBJ1-2, with 7 bases matching TRBD1. The sequenced DNA is TGTGCCAGCAGGTACCGGGACAGCCATGGCTACACCTTC. It encodes CASRYRDSHGYTF.